This TCR beta chain was found in a study of a mutant IDH1 vaccine in newly diagnosed glioma. Study at large: Most had both radiotherapy and temozolomide beforehand; others had only one.

TCRdb keeps only in-frame clones here, not all; method: immunoSEQ multiplex PCR. The table lists about 60,000 clones, about 80% of them singletons. Time point defined: week 11, during vaccination. Every vaccine dose comprised 300 ug of mutant IDH1 20-mer peptide plus topical imiquimod. Per the germline V gene, CDR1 is MNHNY and CDR2 is SVGAGI (reference sequence). V shed 6 bases and J 2 bases; nucleotides not matched to a gene: 6. This CDR3 is 14 amino acids long. About this clone: Antigen specificity is unknown.

This receptor was obtained from a young man with glioma. This sequence joins TRBV6-6 and TRBJ2-7; 8 nucleotides line up with TRBD1. Sequences were derived from PBMCs, sampled from a glioma patient whose treatment included an IDH1 peptide vaccine. The CDR3 DNA reads TGTGCCAGCAGGTATCGGGACAGGACCTACGAGCAGTACTTC. This encodes CASRYRDRTYEQYF.